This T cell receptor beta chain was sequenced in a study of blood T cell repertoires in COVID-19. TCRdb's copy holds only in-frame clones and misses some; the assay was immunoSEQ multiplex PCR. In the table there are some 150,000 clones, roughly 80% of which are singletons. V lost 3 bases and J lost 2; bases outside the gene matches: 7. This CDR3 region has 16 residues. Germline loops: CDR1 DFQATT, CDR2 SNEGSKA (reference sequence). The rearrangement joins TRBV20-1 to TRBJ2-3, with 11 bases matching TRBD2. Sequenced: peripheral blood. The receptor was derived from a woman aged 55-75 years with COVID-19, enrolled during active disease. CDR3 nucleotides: TGCAGTGCTAGTAGCGGGGGGGCCTCGGCCACAGATACGCAGTATTTT. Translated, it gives CSASSGGASATDTQYF.